Shown below are 26 T cell receptor beta chains from a single sample sequenced in a study of blood T cells in healthy people across ages. The use of a sample-barcoded 5' primer and a J-beta primer mix characterized a second PCR of roughly 7 to 11 cycles. Using its own MiXCR run on the 5' RACE reads, TCRdb lists one record per CDR3 protein. This table has 1.5 million to 2 million distinct CDR3 sequences, roughly 52% appearing once. The sequencing input was blood. These receptor sequences come from a woman aged 40-49 years in good health.

The J gene is TRBJ2-7, the V gene TRBV5-1, with 10 positions matching TRBD1. The CDR3 contains 19 residues. Germline CDR1 is SGHRS and CDR2 is YFSETQ. Trimming took 0 bases from V and 0 from J; bases not matched to a gene: 12. The CDR3 loop reads CASSLDGQGGSRLSYEQYF. Written as DNA, the CDR3 is TGCGCCAGCAGCTTGGACGGACAGGGGGGGAGTAGACTCTCCTACGAGCAGTACTTC.

This clonotype was observed a few times. The chain recombines TRBV20-1 with TRBJ1-1; 7 bases are a match to TRBD1. Looked up from germline, CDR1 is DFQATT and CDR2 is SNEGSKA (reference sequence). The ends lost 2 bases at V and 6 bases at J; junction bases unmatched: 9. The CDR3 covers 14 residues. The DNA for the CDR3 is TGCAGTGCTAGACACGGGTTAGGGGGCTCTGAAGCTTTCTTT. Translating it yields CSARHGLGGSEAFF.

This clonotype has more than one count but fewer than ten. The chain is built from TRBV3-1 and TRBJ1-2; D is unresolved. The length of the CDR3 is 14 residues. Germline CDR1 and CDR2: LGHDT and YNNKEL (reference sequence). Trimming pared 4 bases from V and 4 bases from J, leaving 13 bases between. CDR3 protein: CASSPFDGSYGYTF. The CDR3 DNA reads as TGTGCCAGCAGCCCCTTCGACGGGAGCTATGGCTACACCTTC.

In this sample, this clonotype turned up a few times. DNA for the CDR3: TGCGCCAGCAGCCAAGATGAAACCGGTCAAGAGACCCAGTACTTC. This encodes CASSQDETGQETQYF. The rearrangement joins TRBV4-3 to TRBJ2-5; the D is unclear. The CDR3 sequence is 15 residues long. Per the germline V gene, CDR1 is LGHNA and CDR2 is YSLEER. Trimming left V 0 bases short and J 2 bases short, with 10 bases between.

Ten or more counts support this clonotype. Germline is not matched at one junction end, which may reflect a read error. J is TRBJ2-1 and V is TRBV27; 11 positions agree with TRBD2. Germline lookup yields CDR1 MNHEY and CDR2 SMNVEV (reference sequence). This CDR3 spans 15 amino acids. Here the CDR3 DNA reads TGTGCCAGCAGCTTATTAGCGGGGGGGAACAATGAGCAGTTCTTC. It translates to CASSLLAGGNNEQFF.

This clonotype was seen a few times. The chain is built from TRBV25-1 and TRBJ2-5; 8 nucleotides match TRBD1. CDR3 length: 14 residues. Trimming at V came to 0 bases and at J to 7 bases, leaving 4 bases not matched to a gene. The germline V gene encodes CDR1 MGHDK and CDR2 SYGVNS. The chain's CDR3 is CASSEYQGAGTQYF. CDR3 bases: TGTGCCAGCAGTGAATACCAGGGGGCAGGGACCCAGTACTTC.

In its sample, this clonotype was seen once. As DNA, the CDR3 is TGTGCCAGCAGCCGGGACCGCCTTTGGGCCCAGCATTTT. This codes for CASSRDRLWAQHF. The chain recombines TRBV7-2 with TRBJ1-5, with TRBD1 as a possible D gene (5 bases). Per germline, CDR1 SGHTA and CDR2 FQGNSA. The CDR3 contains 13 residues. The V end was cut by 5 bases, the J end by 11 bases, with 16 bases between. The full variable domain, its missing parts supplied by reference TRBV7-2 and TRBJ1-5, is GAGVSQSPSNKVTEKGKDVELRCDPISGHTALYWYRQSLGQGLEFLIYFQGNSAPDKSGLPSDRFSAERTGGSVSTLTIQRTQQEDSAVYLCASSRDRLWAQHFGDGTRLSIL.

This rearrangement joins TRBV11-2 to TRBJ2-5; D is undetermined. The V and J ends lost 2 bases and 1 base respectively, with 17 bases between them. CDR3 length: 17 amino acids. CDR1 is SGHAT and CDR2 is FQNNGV in the germline V gene. The CDR3 DNA reads as TGTGCCAGCAGCTTAAAGGTAGCAGCCGTAACCCAAGAGACCCAGTACTTC. Translated: CASSLKVAAVTQETQYF. Full variable domain (remainder filled in from reference TRBV11-2 and TRBJ2-5): EAGVAQSPRYKIIEKRQSVAFWCNPISGHATLYWYQQILGQGPKLLIQFQNNGVVDDSQLPKDRFSAERLKGVDSTLKIQPAKLEDSAVYLCASSLKVAAVTQETQYFGPGTRLLVL.

This clonotype was observed once. J is TRBJ2-1 and V is TRBV9; D uncertain. Per the germline V gene, CDR1 is SGDLS and CDR2 is YYNGEE. V was shortened by 3 bases and J by 9 bases, with 10 bases between the two germline ends. This CDR3 region has 12 residues. The CDR3 sequence: CASSAYPGEQFF. The CDR3 nucleotides read TGTGCCAGCAGCGCCTACCCAGGTGAGCAGTTCTTC.

The chain joins TRBV6-2 or TRBV6-3 to TRBJ2-3; 9 positions agree with TRBD2. Germline values: CDR1 MNHEY, CDR2 SVGEGT. The CDR3 runs to 17 residues. V gave up 2 bases and J gave up 4 bases; unmatched junction bases: 10. In DNA, the CDR3 is TGTGCCAGCAGTTACACCGCGCTAGCGGGGTCTTCAGATACGCAGTATTTT. Its translation is CASSYTALAGSSDTQYF.

This clonotype was recorded only once. V and J are TRBV6-2 or TRBV6-3 and TRBJ2-1; D is unclear. Trimming pared 2 bases from V and 8 bases from J, leaving 16 bases between. The CDR3 spans 15 residues. Looked up from germline, CDR1 is MNHEY and CDR2 is SVGEGT. The CDR3 DNA reads TGTGCCAGCAGTTACCTCGGACCTATGGCGGATGAGCAGTTCTTC. This gives the protein CASSYLGPMADEQFF.

The gene calls are TRBV9 and TRBJ1-1; tentatively, D is TRBD1 (5 bases). With 3 bases removed from V and 4 bases from J, the gap between germline ends came to 19 bases. The CDR3 length is 16 residues. Germline assignment: CDR1 SGDLS and CDR2 YYNGEE. CDR3 DNA sequence: TGTGCCAGCAGCGCCAGCGGGGGGGGGGATGGCACTGAAGCTTTCTTT. The encoded protein is CASSASGGGDGTEAFF.

The rearrangement links TRBV5-6 to TRBJ1-6; 7 nucleotides align to TRBD1. V was clipped by 3 bases and J by 9 bases; unmatched bases: 15. This CDR3 has 17 amino acids. Germline V gene data show CDR1 as SGHDT and CDR2 as YYEEEE. The CDR3 DNA sequence: TGTGCCAGCAGCTGGGACCCACAGGGGCGAAGGGGTTCACCCCTCCACTTT. Residues: CASSWDPQGRRGSPLHF.

This clonotype was counted ten times or more. The V gene is TRBV20-1, the J gene TRBJ1-2; weak D call: TRBD1 (5 bases). Germline V gene data show CDR1 as DFQATT and CDR2 as SNEGSKA (reference sequence). The CDR3 runs to 14 residues. V shed 6 bases and J shed 3 bases, with 17 bases lying between them. The CDR3 loop is CSADDDRAYYGYTF. The CDR3 coding sequence is TGCAGTGCGGATGACGACAGAGCCTACTATGGCTACACCTTC.

In this sample, this clonotype turned up a few times. The chain employs TRBV7-2 and TRBJ1-5, with TRBD1 matching over 7 bases. Per germline, CDR1 SGHTA and CDR2 FQGNSA. J gave up 0 bases and V 1 base, and 3 bases lay outside the gene matches. The CDR3 contains 16 residues. CDR3 amino acids: CASSLEPGGSNQPQHF. The CDR3 region has the DNA TGTGCCAGCAGCTTAGAGCCAGGGGGTAGCAATCAGCCCCAGCATTTT.

V and J are TRBV12-3 or TRBV12-4 and TRBJ1-2; no definite D call. Trimming took off 2 bases at V and 2 bases at J, with 6 bases between the two ends. The CDR3 runs 13 residues. Here the CDR3 DNA reads TGTGCCAGCAGTTTATCCAACAACTATGGCTACACCTTC. It specifies CASSLSNNYGYTF.

The V and J genes are TRBV6-5 and TRBJ1-6; 7 nucleotides align to TRBD1. J was trimmed by 7 bases and V by 4 bases; bases with no gene match: 13. CDR1 and CDR2 (germline): MNHEY, SVGAGI. The CDR3 has 17 amino acids. CDR3 protein: CASSSRTGVANNSPLHF. DNA for the CDR3: TGTGCCAGCAGTTCAAGAACAGGGGTCGCGAACAATTCACCCCTCCACTTT.

The chain is built from TRBV18 and TRBJ2-5; the D call may be TRBD1 or TRBD2 (5 bases each). V gave up 4 bases and J gave up 3 bases, with 18 bases separating them. CDR3 length: 16 amino acids. CDR1 is KGHSH and CDR2 is LQKENI in the germline V gene. The DNA for the CDR3 is TGTGCCAGCTCACTCCCCGGGACCGTGAGGGAAGAGACCCAGTACTTC. This gives the protein CASSLPGTVREETQYF. Supplemented by reference TRBV18 and TRBJ2-5, the full variable domain reads NAGVMQNPRHLVRRRGQEARLRCSPMKGHSHVYWYRQLPEEGLKFMVYLQKENIIDESGMPKERFSAEFPKEGPSILRIQQVVRGDSAAYFCASSLPGTVREETQYFGPGTRLLVL.

The V gene is TRBV28, the J gene TRBJ2-1, with 9 bases identical to TRBD2. J lost 6 bases, V lost 7 bases, and 10 bases had no gene match. This CDR3 spans 15 amino acids. Germline V gene sequence: CDR1 MDHEN, CDR2 SYDVKM. This CDR3 reads CASTSKGLALNEQFF. CDR3 nucleotides: TGTGCCAGCACTTCAAAGGGACTAGCCCTCAATGAGCAGTTCTTC.

The table lists this clonotype with a few counts. This chain uses TRBV6-2 or TRBV6-3 with TRBJ2-5, with a weak D call TRBD2 (7 bases). Trimming pared 0 bases from V and 1 base from J, leaving 18 bases between. The CDR3 length is 18 residues. Germline V gene lookup returns CDR1 MNHEY and CDR2 SVGEGT. CDR3 DNA: TGTGCCAGCAGTTACTCCCACGGGGCGCGGGGGCCCCAAGAGACCCAGTACTTC. This gives the protein CASSYSHGARGPQETQYF.

Only a few counts were recorded for this clonotype. The J gene is TRBJ2-3, the V gene TRBV20-1, with a tentative D call TRBD2 (7 bases). This CDR3 has 19 residues. Germline V gives CDR1 DFQATT, CDR2 SNEGSKA (reference sequence). V shed 1 base and J shed 0 bases, with 23 bases lying between them. The CDR3 is CSARVGWTGGPISTDTQYF. The CDR3 DNA is TGCAGTGCTAGAGTCGGGTGGACGGGGGGCCCGATCAGCACAGATACGCAGTATTTT.

This sequence joins TRBV18 and TRBJ2-7; 14 bases match TRBD2. Unmatched junction bases numbered 14, after V lost 3 bases and J lost 10 bases. Germline lookup yields CDR1 KGHSH and CDR2 LQKENI. The CDR3 sequence is 17 residues long. The DNA of the CDR3 is TGTGCCAGCTCACCCGGACTAGCGGGGGGTAACCAAGAGGCCCAGTACTTC. Its protein is CASSPGLAGGNQEAQYF. Full variable domain (remainder filled in from reference TRBV18 and TRBJ2-7): NAGVMQNPRHLVRRRGQEARLRCSPMKGHSHVYWYRQLPEEGLKFMVYLQKENIIDESGMPKERFSAEFPKEGPSILRIQQVVRGDSAAYFCASSPGLAGGNQEAQYFGPGTRLTVT.

V gene TRBV7-2 combines with J gene TRBJ2-5; D call uncertain. Germline values: CDR1 SGHTA, CDR2 FQGNSA. Trimming stripped 4 bases from V and 6 bases from J, with 15 bases between. The CDR3 length is 14 residues. CDR3 amino acids: CASSSEVVSKTQYF. The CDR3 DNA follows: TGTGCCAGCAGCTCCGAAGTTGTCAGCAAGACCCAGTACTTC.

This clonotype was seen a handful of times. The rearrangement uses TRBV2 and TRBJ2-4; D gene unclear. Trimming shortened V by 8 bases and J by 0 bases, and 14 bases separated the two germline ends. This CDR3 spans 15 amino acids. The germline CDR1 and CDR2 sequences are SNHLY and FYNNEI. The CDR3 sequence is CASSPRQLAKNIQYF. The CDR3 nucleotides are TGTGCCAGCTCTCCCCGGCAGCTAGCCAAAAACATTCAGTACTTC.

The J gene is TRBJ1-2, the V gene TRBV3-1, with 9 bases fitting TRBD1. Germline V gene data show CDR1 as LGHDT and CDR2 as YNNKEL (reference sequence). The CDR3 totals 15 residues. Trimming removed 4 bases from V and 4 bases from J; junction bases left unmatched: 7. The CDR3 here is CASSPQGAMGYGYTF. Written as DNA, the CDR3 is TGTGCCAGCAGCCCACAGGGGGCGATGGGCTATGGCTACACCTTC.

V is TRBV20-1 and J is TRBJ2-1; TRBD2 matches 8 bases. Germline-derived CDR1 and CDR2 are DFQATT and SNEGSKA (reference sequence). Trimming at V came to 0 bases and at J to 1 base, leaving 5 bases not matched to a gene. The CDR3 contains 16 residues. In DNA form, the CDR3 reads TGCAGTGCTAGAGATTACGGGGGGGCTTCCTACAATGAGCAGTTCTTC. Its translation is CSARDYGGASYNEQFF.